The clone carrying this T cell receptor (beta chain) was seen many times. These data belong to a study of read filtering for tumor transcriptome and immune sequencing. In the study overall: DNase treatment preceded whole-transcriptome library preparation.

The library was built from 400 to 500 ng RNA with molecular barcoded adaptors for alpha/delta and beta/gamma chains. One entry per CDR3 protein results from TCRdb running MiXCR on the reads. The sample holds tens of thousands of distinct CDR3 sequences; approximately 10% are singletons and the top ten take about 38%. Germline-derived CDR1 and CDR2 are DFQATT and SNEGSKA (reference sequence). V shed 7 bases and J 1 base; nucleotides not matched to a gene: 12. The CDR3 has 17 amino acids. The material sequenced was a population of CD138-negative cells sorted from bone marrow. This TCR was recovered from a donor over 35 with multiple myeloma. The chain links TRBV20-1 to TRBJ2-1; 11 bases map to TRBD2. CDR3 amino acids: CSVMSLAGGSSYNEQFF. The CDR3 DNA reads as TGCAGTGTAATGAGCCTAGCGGGGGGTTCTTCCTACAATGAGCAGTTCTTC.